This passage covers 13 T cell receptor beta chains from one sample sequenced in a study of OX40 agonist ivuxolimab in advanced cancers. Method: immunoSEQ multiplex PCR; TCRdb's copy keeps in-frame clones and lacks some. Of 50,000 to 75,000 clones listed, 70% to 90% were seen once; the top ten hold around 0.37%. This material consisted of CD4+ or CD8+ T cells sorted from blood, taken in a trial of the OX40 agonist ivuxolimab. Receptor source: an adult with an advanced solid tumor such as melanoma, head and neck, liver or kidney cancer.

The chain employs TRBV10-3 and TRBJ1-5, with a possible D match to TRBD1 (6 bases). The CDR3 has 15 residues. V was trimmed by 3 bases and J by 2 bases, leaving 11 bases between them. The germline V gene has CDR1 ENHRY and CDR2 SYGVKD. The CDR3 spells CAISERQDGNQPQHF. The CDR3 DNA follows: TGTGCCATCAGTGAAAGACAGGATGGCAATCAGCCCCAGCATTTT.

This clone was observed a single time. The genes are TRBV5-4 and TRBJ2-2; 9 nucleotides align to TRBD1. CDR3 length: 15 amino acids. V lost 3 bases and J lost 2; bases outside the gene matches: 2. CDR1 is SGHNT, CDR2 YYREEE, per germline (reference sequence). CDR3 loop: CASSWGQGNTGELFF. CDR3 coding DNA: TGTGCCAGCAGCTGGGGACAGGGTAACACCGGGGAGCTGTTTTTT.

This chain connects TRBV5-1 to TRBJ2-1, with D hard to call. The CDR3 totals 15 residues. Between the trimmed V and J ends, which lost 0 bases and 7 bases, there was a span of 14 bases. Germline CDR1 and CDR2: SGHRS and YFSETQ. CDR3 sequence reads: CASSLVSAAGNEQFF. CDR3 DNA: TGCGCCAGCAGCTTGGTATCGGCAGCCGGGAATGAGCAGTTCTTC.

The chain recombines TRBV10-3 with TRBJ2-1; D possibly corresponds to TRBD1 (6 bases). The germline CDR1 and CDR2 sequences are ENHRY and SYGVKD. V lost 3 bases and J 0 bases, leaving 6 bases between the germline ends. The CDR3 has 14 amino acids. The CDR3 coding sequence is TGTGCCATCAGTGACAGGGGCTCCTACAATGAGCAGTTCTTC. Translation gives CAISDRGSYNEQFF.

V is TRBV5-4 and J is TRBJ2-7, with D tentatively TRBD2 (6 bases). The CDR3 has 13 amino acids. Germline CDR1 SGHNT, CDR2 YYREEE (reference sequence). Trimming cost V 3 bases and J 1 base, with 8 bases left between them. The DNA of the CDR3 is TGTGCCAGCAGCTACGGGGGATCCTACGAGCAGTACTTC. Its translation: CASSYGGSYEQYF.

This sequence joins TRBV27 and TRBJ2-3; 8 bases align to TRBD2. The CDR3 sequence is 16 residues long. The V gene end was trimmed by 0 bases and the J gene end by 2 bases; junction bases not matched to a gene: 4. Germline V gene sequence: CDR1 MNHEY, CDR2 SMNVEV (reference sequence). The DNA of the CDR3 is TGTGCCAGCAGTTTATCATGGACTAGCCACACAGATACGCAGTATTTT. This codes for CASSLSWTSHTDTQYF.

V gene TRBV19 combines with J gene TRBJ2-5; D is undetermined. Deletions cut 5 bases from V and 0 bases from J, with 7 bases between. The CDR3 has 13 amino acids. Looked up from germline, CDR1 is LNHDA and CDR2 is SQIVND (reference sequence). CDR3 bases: TGTGCCAGTAGTCCCGGAAACCAAGAGACCCAGTACTTC. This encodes CASSPGNQETQYF.

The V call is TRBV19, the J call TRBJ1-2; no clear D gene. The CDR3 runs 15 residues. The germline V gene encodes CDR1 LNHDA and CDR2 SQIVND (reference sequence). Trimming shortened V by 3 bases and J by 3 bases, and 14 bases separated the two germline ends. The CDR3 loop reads CASSISPTVYYGYTF. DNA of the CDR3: TGTGCCAGTAGTATTAGCCCCACAGTATACTATGGCTACACCTTC.

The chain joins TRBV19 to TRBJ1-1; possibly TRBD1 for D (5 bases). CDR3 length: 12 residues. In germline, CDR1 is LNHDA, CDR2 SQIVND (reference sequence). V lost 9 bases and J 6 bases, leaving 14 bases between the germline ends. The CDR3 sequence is CASLGPRAEAFF. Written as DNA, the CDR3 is TGTGCCAGCCTGGGACCACGGGCTGAAGCTTTCTTT.

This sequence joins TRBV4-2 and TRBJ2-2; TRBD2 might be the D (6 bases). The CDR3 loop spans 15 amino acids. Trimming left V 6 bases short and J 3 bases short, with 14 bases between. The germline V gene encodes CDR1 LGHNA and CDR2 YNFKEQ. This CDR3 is CASREIAEDTGELFF. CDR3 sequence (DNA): TGTGCCAGCAGGGAGATAGCGGAGGACACCGGGGAGCTGTTTTTT.

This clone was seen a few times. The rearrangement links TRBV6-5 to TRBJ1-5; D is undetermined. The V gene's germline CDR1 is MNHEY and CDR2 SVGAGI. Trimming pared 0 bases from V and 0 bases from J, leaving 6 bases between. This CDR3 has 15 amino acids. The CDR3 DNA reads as TGTGCCAGCAGTTACTCGGTCGATAGCAATCAGCCCCAGCATTTT. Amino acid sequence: CASSYSVDSNQPQHF.

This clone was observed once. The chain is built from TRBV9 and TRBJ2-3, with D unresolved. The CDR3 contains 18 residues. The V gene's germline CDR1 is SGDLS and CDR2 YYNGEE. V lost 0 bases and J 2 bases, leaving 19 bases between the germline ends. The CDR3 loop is CASSVDPLSALHTDTQYF. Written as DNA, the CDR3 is TGTGCCAGCAGCGTAGACCCCCTGAGCGCACTTCACACAGATACGCAGTATTTT.

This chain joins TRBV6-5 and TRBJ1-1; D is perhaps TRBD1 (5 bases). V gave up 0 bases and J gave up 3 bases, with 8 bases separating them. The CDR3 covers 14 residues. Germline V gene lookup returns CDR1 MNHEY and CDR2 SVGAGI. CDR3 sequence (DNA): TGTGCCAGCAGTTACTCGGGGGGATACACTGAAGCTTTCTTT. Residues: CASSYSGGYTEAFF.